These T cell receptor beta chains were read from a single sample in a study of T cells in Graves' hyperthyroidism and ophthalmopathy. MiXCR was run by TCRdb on the multiplex PCR reads, yielding one entry per CDR3 protein. The sample includes 450,000 to 650,000 distinct CDR3 sequences, about a sixth of them seen just once. Sequencing input: blood. All receptors derive from a woman aged 18-30 years with Graves' ophthalmopathy. Both conserved end residues are trimmed from each CDR3. Fields, in order: J gene, V gene, CDR3 protein.

TRBJ1-5,TRBV2,ASSDSGVMNQPQH
TRBJ2-7,TRBV12-3/TRBV12-4,ASSSGTSGRAVYEQY
TRBJ2-1,TRBV19,ASRESGSWDNEQF
TRBJ2-3,TRBV30,ALGSSQVSDTDTQY
TRBJ1-1,TRBV7-2,ASSPRHKELDTEAF
TRBJ1-1,TRBV19,ASSRDSYTEAF
TRBJ2-2,TRBV11-2,ASSLELATNTGELF
TRBJ2-1,TRBV4-1,ASSQEYLGGVNEQF
TRBJ2-6,TRBV6-1,ASRQGHSGANVLT
TRBJ2-7,TRBV7-9,ASSLADAGTVLIWNYEQY
TRBJ1-1,TRBV5-6,ASSYYLGQNTEAF
TRBJ2-5,TRBV4-1,ASSQAPGQETQY
TRBJ1-2,TRBV29-1,SVEWQTNYGYT
TRBJ1-2,TRBV6-7,ATRVFRDGYT
TRBJ1-5,TRBV19,ASRQGPLYSNQPQH
TRBJ2-3,TRBV24-1,ATSDFSGGPTQY
TRBJ1-1,TRBV6-1,ASSEDRDRRNVGAF
TRBJ1-2,TRBV7-8,ASSSSSPALGRGYT
TRBJ1-5,TRBV7-8,ASSLERTGGFYNQPQH
TRBJ1-3,TRBV10-3,AISEPDNPGGSGNTIY
TRBJ1-4,TRBV10-3,ATSNSMEEKLF
TRBJ1-1,TRBV12-3/TRBV12-4,ASSLDRRTAEAF
TRBJ2-1,TRBV4-1,ASSLYGTSGPYNEQF
TRBJ2-1,TRBV19,ASSVDRAYNEQF
TRBJ2-3,TRBV10-3,AIATSGGPGDTQY
TRBJ2-7,TRBV30,AWSVGAAAYEQY
TRBJ2-3,TRBV30,AWSVFLVAGSGGGSDTQY
TRBJ2-3,TRBV12-5,ASGLVISAHTDTQY
TRBJ1-1,TRBV19,ASSGAKNMNTEAF
TRBJ1-5,TRBV6-1,ASSEVLSNQPQH
TRBJ2-3,TRBV20-1,SALPGTSGGIFTDTQY
TRBJ2-3,TRBV15,ATSGRVGVGTDTQY
TRBJ2-6,TRBV7-9,ASSLEKPSGANVLT
TRBJ2-7,TRBV19,ASSVGQGVYEQY
TRBJ2-1,TRBV4-2,ASSQDGSGRGNEQF
TRBJ1-5,TRBV7-2,ASSPDGTGYNQPQH
TRBJ2-1,TRBV7-8,ASSLLPGREDYNEQF
TRBJ1-2,TRBV2,ASSILNRGDSYGYT
TRBJ2-4,TRBV28,ASRGLAGATIQY
TRBJ2-2,TRBV14,ASSQDRATGELF
TRBJ1-5,TRBV3-2,ASSQDYRTGYNQPQH
TRBJ2-5,TRBV11-3,ASSLGVTGQETQY
TRBJ2-3,TRBV20-1,RAPAGYTDTQY
TRBJ2-4,TRBV4-1,ASSPTAFGRQNIQY
TRBJ1-2,TRBV3-1,ASSQDAGIGYGYT
TRBJ1-3,TRBV20-1,SARDSSGNTIY
TRBJ1-6,TRBV5-1,ASSLEHSSNSPLH
TRBJ2-4,TRBV5-1,ASSSGLAGLMAKNIQY
TRBJ1-1,TRBV19,ASRLRGYGTEAF
TRBJ1-1,TRBV9,ASSPRINTEAF
TRBJ1-1,TRBV11-2,ASSAWTENTEAF
TRBJ1-3,TRBV20-1,SASPDTISGNTIY